This T cell receptor (beta chain) was retrieved from a study of blood T cell repertoires in COVID-19. In the study overall: Italy, Spain and the United States were the sources of the convalescent and acute COVID-19 samples. In each case, the material was cDNA or gDNA derived from T cells, B-cell-depleted T cells, or PBMCs.

The CDR3 has 14 residues. V lost 2 bases, J lost 5 bases, and 10 bases lay in between. Germline V gene lookup returns CDR1 SGHRS and CDR2 YFSETQ. Clones were sequenced by immunoSEQ multiplex PCR, and TCRdb holds only the in-frame ones, with some missing. The repertoire has 200,000 to 250,000 clones, 80% to 90% of them found once; the top ten carry about 4%. J is TRBJ2-2 and V is TRBV5-1; D may be TRBD1 (5 bases). Sample: peripheral blood. The TCR originated in a man aged 45-60 years with acute or convalescent COVID-19. The CDR3 region is CASSLGEGTGELFF. The CDR3 DNA is TGCGCCAGCAGCTTAGGGGAAGGGACCGGGGAGCTGTTTTTT. The full variable domain, in which reference TRBV5-1 and TRBJ2-2 provide the parts outside the CDR3, is KAGVTQTPRYLIKTRGQQVTLSCSPISGHRSVSWYQQTPGQGLQFLFEYFSETQRNKGNFPGRFSGRQFSNSRSEMNVSTLELGDSALYLCASSLGEGTGELFFGEGSRLTVL.